The rows below give T cell receptor beta chains drawn from one sample of a study of control samples from healthy donors and cancer patients. The method was immunoSEQ multiplex PCR; TCRdb's version includes in-frame clones alone and lacks a portion of them. The sample yields 210,000 or so clones, 90% to 95% seen once. Sequencing input: blood. Receptors originate from a man in his thirties or forties in good health. Both conserved end residues are part of each CDR3. The D gene is left open where the match is weak. Clone sizes are given selectively: once, few, many, or a class where the clone is expanded.

NA,TRBD2,TRBV6-5,TRBJ2-1,CASSPLAGGRYEQFF,TGTGCCAGCAGTCCTCTAGCGGGGGGTCGGTATGAGCAGTTCTTC
NA,TRBD1,TRBV5-1,TRBJ2-1,CASSETDRGNSYNEQFF,TGCGCCAGCAGCGAAACAGACAGGGGGAACTCCTACAATGAGCAGTTCTTC
NA,NA,TRBV6-5,TRBJ2-1,CASRTGRRVYNEQFF,TGTGCCAGTCGAACAGGGAGACGGGTATACAATGAGCAGTTCTTC
once,NA,TRBV19,TRBJ1-1,CASSIRRNTEAFF,TGTGCCAGTAGTATACGAAGGAACACTGAAGCTTTCTTT
NA,NA,TRBV19,TRBJ2-7,CASSKAGSSYEQYF,TGTGCCAGTAGTAAGGCAGGAAGCTCCTACGAGCAGTACTTC
NA,TRBD2,TRBV12-5,TRBJ2-3,CASWPGLASSDTQYF,TGTGCTAGTTGGCCGGGACTAGCGAGCTCAGATACGCAGTATTTT
NA,TRBD2,TRBV18,TRBJ2-3,CASSSLAGGPTDTQYF,TGTGCCAGCTCAAGTCTAGCGGGGGGGCCCACAGATACGCAGTATTTT
NA,TRBD2,TRBV15,TRBJ2-1,CATSRETSGGRNEQFF,TGTGCCACCAGCAGAGAAACTAGCGGGGGGCGCAATGAGCAGTTCTTC
once,NA,TRBV6-1,TRBJ1-2,CASSEAQVWSASGTGYTF,TGTGCCAGCAGTGAAGCGCAGGTTTGGTCAGCGTCGGGTACAGGCTACACCTTC
NA,NA,TRBV3-1/TRBV3-2,TRBJ2-3,CASSHRQGTDTQYF,TGTGCCAGCAGCCACCGACAGGGCACAGATACGCAGTATTTT
NA,NA,TRBV7-9,TRBJ1-1,CASSPGEAGKTEAFF,TGTGCCAGCAGCCCAGGGGAGGCAGGGAAGACTGAAGCTTTCTTT
NA,NA,TRBV18,TRBJ1-2,CASSHTDSLKSGGYTF,TGTGCCAGCTCGCACACGGACAGTCTGAAATCAGGTGGCTACACCTTC
NA,NA,TRBV5-1,TRBJ1-5,CASSLAQGQPQHF,TGCGCCAGCAGCTTGGCCCAGGGACAGCCCCAGCATTTT
NA,NA,TRBV11-2,TRBJ2-6,CASTGRGANVLTF,TGTGCCAGCACCGGACGTGGGGCCAACGTCCTGACTTTC
NA,NA,TRBV11-2,TRBJ1-6,CASSLGAGRNSPLHF,TGTGCCAGCAGCTTAGGCGCGGGCCGAAATTCACCCCTCCACTTT
NA,NA,TRBV11-2,TRBJ1-1,CASSLGPTEEAFF,TGTGCCAGCAGCTTAGGTCCGACGGAGGAAGCTTTCTTT
NA,NA,TRBV2,TRBJ1-1,CASISQVNTEAFF,TGTGCCAGCATTTCACAGGTGAACACTGAAGCTTTCTTT
once,NA,TRBV11-2,TRBJ2-7,CASSRGVGEQYF,TGTGCCAGCAGCCGAGGGGTAGGCGAGCAGTACTTC
NA,TRBD2,TRBV16,TRBJ2-7,CASSQTSGAYEQYF,TGTGCCAGCAGCCAAACTAGCGGGGCCTACGAGCAGTACTTC
NA,TRBD1,TRBV5-4,TRBJ2-1,CASSPGTGENNEQFF,TGTGCCAGCAGCCCCGGGACAGGGGAGAACAATGAGCAGTTCTTC
NA,NA,TRBV2,TRBJ2-3,CARVRRATDTQYF,TGTGCCCGAGTCAGGCGCGCTACAGATACGCAGTATTTT
few,TRBD1,TRBV27,TRBJ1-6,CASSFWDRELTYNSPLHF,TGTGCCAGCAGTTTCTGGGACAGGGAGTTAACCTATAATTCACCCCTCCACTTT
NA,NA,TRBV7-8,TRBJ1-1,CASRSGGQENTEAFF,TGTGCCAGCAGGTCGGGCGGGCAGGAGAACACTGAAGCTTTCTTT
NA,TRBD1,TRBV30,TRBJ2-7,CAWSRTGNEQYF,TGTGCCTGGAGTAGGACAGGGAACGAGCAGTACTTC
NA,NA,TRBV7-2,TRBJ1-4,CASSLSLLATNEKLFF,TGTGCCAGCAGCTTAAGTCTCTTGGCAACTAATGAAAAACTGTTTTTT
NA,TRBD1,TRBV19,TRBJ1-2,CASSIRTGYAHGYTF,TGTGCCAGTAGTATAAGGACAGGGTACGCTCATGGCTACACCTTC
NA,NA,TRBV7-9,TRBJ2-7,CASSSGASYEQYF,TGTGCCAGCAGCTCGGGGGCCTCCTACGAGCAGTACTTC
NA,NA,TRBV10-1,TRBJ1-1,CASSGSGKLEAFF,TGCGCCAGCAGTGGGTCGGGAAAACTTGAAGCTTTCTTT
NA,NA,TRBV6-6,TRBJ1-3,CATIPTASGNTIYF,TGTGCCACCATACCGACGGCCTCTGGAAACACCATATATTTT
NA,NA,TRBV7-9,TRBJ1-2,CASSLSGPGHESYGYTF,TGTGCCAGCAGCCTATCAGGACCGGGACACGAGTCCTATGGCTACACCTTC
NA,NA,TRBV4-2,TRBJ1-5,CASSQVHGRDQPQHF,TGTGCCAGCAGCCAAGTCCACGGAAGGGATCAGCCCCAGCATTTT
NA,NA,TRBV11-3,TRBJ1-4,CASSLVCPGEKLFF,TGTGCCAGCAGCTTAGTATGTCCGGGCGAAAAACTGTTTTTT
NA,NA,TRBV3-1/TRBV3-2,TRBJ2-7,CANERGLNKPYEQYF,TGTGCCAACGAAAGAGGCCTCAACAAGCCCTACGAGCAGTACTTC
NA,TRBD1,TRBV29-1,TRBJ1-1,CSVHEGGRGHTEAFF,TGCAGCGTCCACGAGGGGGGTAGGGGGCATACTGAAGCTTTCTTT
NA,NA,TRBV18,TRBJ1-2,CASSHNVLGRIDGYTF,TGTGCCAGCTCACACAACGTCCTAGGACGGATAGATGGCTACACCTTC
NA,TRBD2,TRBV6-1,TRBJ2-7,CASSENSGGEQYF,TGTGCCAGCAGTGAAAATAGCGGGGGAGAGCAGTACTTC
NA,TRBD1,TRBV7-2,TRBJ2-7,CASSQGTGVPYEQYF,TGTGCCAGCAGCCAGGGGACAGGGGTCCCCTACGAGCAGTACTTC